These 17 T cell receptor beta chains share one sample of origin, sequenced in a study of shared clonotypes between healthy human individuals. The protocol was immunoSEQ multiplex PCR, while the TCRdb copy is restricted to in-frame clones and leaves out a portion. The data hold around 1.4 million clones, with 97% to 99% observed a single time. The material sequenced was naive CD4+ T cells sorted from blood. The subset was: CD45RA+ positively selected. The receptors shown here come from a man aged 30-40 years in good health.

The chain employs TRBV14 and TRBJ2-5; D call uncertain. The CDR3 has 13 residues. Trimming removed 3 bases from V and 5 bases from J, with 10 bases in between. Germline V gene lookup returns CDR1 SGHDN and CDR2 FVKESK. For the CDR3, the DNA is TGTGCCAGCAGCCAGTTGAGCTACGAGACCCAGTACTTC. The encoded protein is CASSQLSYETQYF.

V gene TRBV15 combines with J gene TRBJ1-1; no clear D gene. The CDR3 sequence is 15 residues long. Trimming took off 1 base at V and 0 bases at J, with 9 bases between the two ends. The germline V gene has CDR1 LNHNV and CDR2 YYDKDF (reference sequence). The CDR3 DNA follows: TGTGCCACCAGCAGAGTAGGGCGACTGAACACTGAAGCTTTCTTT. It specifies CATSRVGRLNTEAFF.

Of note for this clone: The same CDR3 arises from other DNA sequences in this sample as well. V gene TRBV11-2 combines with J gene TRBJ2-7; no clear D. The germline V and J ends were trimmed by 5 bases and 3 bases, with 5 bases remaining between them. CDR1 is SGHAT, CDR2 FQNNGV, per germline. This CDR3 has 11 residues. The CDR3 region has the DNA TGTGCCAGCAGCCCGATCTACGAGCAGTACTTC. Protein: CASSPIYEQYF.

The sample holds one count of this clone. The gene calls are TRBV28 and TRBJ2-7, with D possibly TRBD2 on 6 matching bases. Germline CDR1 is MDHEN and CDR2 is SYDVKM. The CDR3 contains 11 residues. Trimming pared 8 bases from V and 6 bases from J, leaving 11 bases between. The CDR3 bases are TGTGCCAGCGGAAACGGGGGCGAGCAGTACTTC. Its translation is CASGNGGEQYF. The variable domain in full, with the rest retrieved from reference TRBV28 and TRBJ2-7, is DVKVTQSSRYLVKRTGEKVFLECVQDMDHENMFWYRQDPGLGLRLIYFSYDVKMKEKGDIPEGYSVSREKKERFSLILESASTNQTSMYLCASGNGGEQYFGPGTRLTVT.

Notes on this clone: Other nucleotide sequences in the sample specify the same CDR3. The gene calls are TRBV19 and TRBJ2-1, with 11 bases aligning to TRBD2. The V and J ends lost 4 bases and 4 bases, in that order; junction bases with no gene match: 3. The germline V gene encodes CDR1 LNHDA and CDR2 SQIVND (reference sequence). The CDR3 length is 15 residues. The CDR3 protein is CASSSGTSGYNEQFF. DNA for the CDR3: TGTGCCAGTAGTAGCGGGACTAGCGGATACAATGAGCAGTTCTTC. The whole variable domain, remainder taken from reference TRBV19 and TRBJ2-1, is DGGITQSPKYLFRKEGQNVTLSCEQNLNHDAMYWYRQDPGQGLRLIYYSQIVNDFQKGDIAEGYSVSREKKESFPLTVTSAQKNPTAFYLCASSSGTSGYNEQFFGPGTRLTVL.

The gene calls are TRBV2 and TRBJ2-7; no firm D call. V was clipped by 7 bases and J by 2 bases, with 18 bases between them. This CDR3 region has 15 residues. In germline, CDR1 is SNHLY, CDR2 FYNNEI. Written as DNA, the CDR3 is TGTGCCAGCACAGAGGTCCTCGTTTTGGCCTACGAGCAGTACTTC. It specifies CASTEVLVLAYEQYF.

V is TRBV11-1 and J is TRBJ1-1; possible D gene TRBD1, 6 bases. This CDR3 comprises 14 residues. V was pared by 5 bases and J by 3 bases, with 13 bases between. The germline CDR1 and CDR2 sequences are SGHAT and FQDESV (reference sequence). Here the CDR3 reads CASSKNRVYTEAFF. The CDR3 nucleotides read TGTGCCAGCAGCAAAAACAGGGTGTACACTGAAGCTTTCTTT.

This chain connects TRBV4-1 to TRBJ2-6; D tentatively fits TRBD1 or TRBD2 (5 bases each). Germline V gene lookup returns CDR1 MGHRA and CDR2 YSYEKL. This CDR3 spans 19 amino acids. Trimming stripped 3 bases from V and 0 bases from J, with 18 bases between. CDR3 bases: TGCGCCAGCAGCCAGGGACCCTGGTCCGCCAGCTCTGGGGCCAACGTCCTGACTTTC. This gives the protein CASSQGPWSASSGANVLTF.

The chain links TRBV7-8 to TRBJ2-3, with a possible D match to TRBD1 (5 bases). Trimming shortened V by 6 bases and J by 0 bases, and 10 bases separated the two germline ends. This CDR3 is built from 14 residues. Germline CDR1 reads SGHVS; CDR2 reads FQNEAQ. The CDR3 is CASRNRSSTDTQYF. The CDR3 coding sequence is TGTGCCAGCAGGAACAGGTCTAGCACAGATACGCAGTATTTT.

The chain is built from TRBV5-1 and TRBJ2-7; TRBD2 aligns across 11 bases. CDR1 SGHRS and CDR2 YFSETQ come from the germline V gene. The CDR3 is 17 residues long. The J segment lost 1 base and the V segment lost 4 bases, leaving 10 bases of the junction unmatched. In DNA, the CDR3 is TGCGCCAGCAGCACCTTCCCCGGGACTAGCGGATCCTACGAGCAGTACTTC. Translating it yields CASSTFPGTSGSYEQYF.

This clone was seen just once. The chain recombines TRBV28 with TRBJ2-1; 14 positions match TRBD2. V shed 6 bases and J 6 bases; nucleotides not matched to a gene: 7. The CDR3 sequence is 16 residues long. The germline gives CDR1 MDHEN, CDR2 SYDVKM. CDR3 sequence: CASRSPGTSGSNEQFF. CDR3 coding DNA: TGTGCCAGCAGATCCCCCGGGACTAGCGGGAGCAATGAGCAGTTCTTC.

V gene TRBV5-4 combines with J gene TRBJ2-3, with TRBD2 matching over 12 bases. Germline V gene data show CDR1 as SGHNT and CDR2 as YYREEE (reference sequence). J was trimmed by 1 base and V by 1 base; bases with no gene match: 7. The CDR3 contains 18 residues. CDR3 in amino acids: CASSLRLAGGLGTDTQYF. DNA of the CDR3: TGTGCCAGCAGCTTGCGGCTAGCGGGAGGGCTTGGCACAGATACGCAGTATTTT. Supplemented by reference TRBV5-4 and TRBJ2-3, the full variable domain reads ETGVTQSPTHLIKTRGQQVTLRCSSQSGHNTVSWYQQALGQGPQFIFQYYREEENGRGNFPPRFSGLQFPNYSSELNVNALELDDSALYLCASSLRLAGGLGTDTQYFGPGTRLTVL.

The V gene is TRBV19, the J gene TRBJ2-2; D assignment may be TRBD1 or TRBD2 (6 bases each). This CDR3 spans 16 amino acids. Germline V gene lookup returns CDR1 LNHDA and CDR2 SQIVND (reference sequence). V was pared by 3 bases and J by 1 base, with 12 bases between. CDR3 amino acids: CASSIQGTQNTGELFF. As DNA, the CDR3 is TGTGCCAGTAGTATCCAGGGGACTCAGAACACCGGGGAGCTGTTTTTT.

In nucleotides, the CDR3 is TGTGCCAGCAGCTCCTTTAGCGATGACTCATTGAATACGCAGTATTTT. Translation: CASSSFSDDSLNTQYF. The V gene is TRBV9, the J gene TRBJ2-3; D may be TRBD2 (5 bases). Germline loops: CDR1 SGDLS, CDR2 YYNGEE. The V and J ends lost 4 bases and 7 bases respectively, with 22 bases between them. The CDR3 is 16 residues long.

The J gene is TRBJ2-5, the V gene TRBV9, with TRBD1 as a possible D gene (6 bases). Germline V gene sequence: CDR1 SGDLS, CDR2 YYNGEE. CDR3 length equals 17 residues. Trimming took 0 bases from V and 2 from J, leaving 17 bases between them. The CDR3 spells CASSVGGFRTAQETQYF. The DNA for the CDR3 is TGTGCCAGCAGCGTAGGGGGGTTCAGGACAGCTCAAGAGACCCAGTACTTC.

The chain links TRBV28 to TRBJ2-7, with 8 bases lining up with TRBD1. V trimming: 6 bases; J trimming: 6 bases; junction bases outside the gene matches: 16. The CDR3 is 16 amino acids. Germline CDR1 MDHEN, CDR2 SYDVKM. Here the CDR3 DNA reads TGTGCCAGCAGCACGTCCGGGACAGGTAGTCCGGGCGAGCAGTACTTC. Translated, it gives CASSTSGTGSPGEQYF. Complete variable domain (other parts from reference TRBV28 and TRBJ2-7): DVKVTQSSRYLVKRTGEKVFLECVQDMDHENMFWYRQDPGLGLRLIYFSYDVKMKEKGDIPEGYSVSREKKERFSLILESASTNQTSMYLCASSTSGTGSPGEQYFGPGTRLTVT.

This chain links TRBV28 with TRBJ2-7; 8 bases line up with TRBD2. The CDR3 is 14 amino acids. CDR1 and CDR2 from the germline V gene are MDHEN and SYDVKM. Unmatched junction bases numbered 3, after V lost 2 bases and J lost 3 bases. In DNA, the CDR3 is TGTGCCAGCAGTTTAGCGGGAGGTGTCTACGAGCAGTACTTC. Its translation: CASSLAGGVYEQYF. The full variable domain, completed using reference TRBV28 and TRBJ2-7, is DVKVTQSSRYLVKRTGEKVFLECVQDMDHENMFWYRQDPGLGLRLIYFSYDVKMKEKGDIPEGYSVSREKKERFSLILESASTNQTSMYLCASSLAGGVYEQYFGPGTRLTVT.